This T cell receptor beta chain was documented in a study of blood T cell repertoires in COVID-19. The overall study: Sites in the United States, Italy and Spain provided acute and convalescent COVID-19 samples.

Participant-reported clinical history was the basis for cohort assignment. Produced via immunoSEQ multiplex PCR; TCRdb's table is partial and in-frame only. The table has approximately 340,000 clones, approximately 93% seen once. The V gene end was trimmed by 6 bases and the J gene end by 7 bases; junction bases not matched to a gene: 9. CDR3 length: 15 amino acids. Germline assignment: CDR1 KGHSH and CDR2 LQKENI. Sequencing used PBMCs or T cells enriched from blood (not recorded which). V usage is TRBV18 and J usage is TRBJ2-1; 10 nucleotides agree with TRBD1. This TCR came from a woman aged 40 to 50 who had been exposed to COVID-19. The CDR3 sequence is CASSPIRQGANEQFF. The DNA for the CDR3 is TGTGCCAGCTCCCCCATAAGACAGGGGGCAAATGAGCAGTTCTTC.